The 8 T cell receptor beta chains below were found in one sample sequenced in a study of regulatory T cells in long-lasting Graves disease. Regarding time point: newly diagnosed GD, antithyroid drugs for less than 3 months. The TCR library was prepared using RNA isolated from PBMCs. Researchers made TCR beta libraries by using iRepertoire HTBI primers and running Arm-PCR on CDR3 regions. From the multiplex PCR reads, TCRdb called clonotypes with MiXCR, one entry per CDR3 protein. The table lists around 470,000 distinct CDR3 sequences, around 15% of them singletons. The same data also went into a second study, on T cells in Graves' hyperthyroidism and ophthalmopathy.

The sample in question was peripheral blood mononuclear cells (PBMCs), obtained at new diagnosis, from a patient treated with antithyroid drugs. These receptor sequences come from a woman aged 50 to 60 with Graves disease.

This clonotype occurred many times. This chain connects TRBV28 to TRBJ2-1; no reliable D call. CDR1 and CDR2 from the germline V gene are MDHEN and SYDVKM. The V gene lost 8 bases and the J gene lost 8 bases, with 13 bases spanning the gap. The CDR3 totals 12 residues. CDR3 amino acids: CASLAGYDEQFF. The DNA for the CDR3 is TGTGCCAGCCTCGCAGGATACGATGAGCAGTTCTTC.

J is TRBJ2-1 and V is TRBV11-2; either TRBD1 or TRBD2 may supply D (6 bases each). The CDR3 runs to 15 residues. Germline V gene lookup returns CDR1 SGHAT and CDR2 FQNNGV. Trimming took off 4 bases at V and 6 bases at J, with 16 bases between the two ends. The CDR3 DNA reads as TGTGCCAGCAGCTGGGACATATCGGGGGTCAATGAGCAGTTCTTC. Amino acid sequence: CASSWDISGVNEQFF.

The chain carries TRBV20-1 and TRBJ2-1; 9 positions agree with TRBD2. V trimming: 0 bases; J trimming: 7 bases; junction bases outside the gene matches: 10. The CDR3 contains 16 residues. Germline lookup yields CDR1 DFQATT and CDR2 SNEGSKA (reference sequence). CDR3 DNA: TGCAGTGCTAGAGACCGAAGCGGGAGGTTAGTGAATGAGCAGTTCTTC. Its translation is CSARDRSGRLVNEQFF.

This clonotype was seen ten or more times. The genes are TRBV4-1 and TRBJ2-7; no clear D gene. The CDR3 has 14 residues. The germline gives CDR1 MGHRA, CDR2 YSYEKL. Between the trimmed V and J ends, which lost 1 base and 2 bases, there was a span of 9 bases. The CDR3 loop is CASSQGLRAYEQYF. Here the CDR3 DNA reads TGCGCCAGCAGCCAAGGACTTCGGGCCTACGAGCAGTACTTC.

This sequence joins TRBV10-1 and TRBJ2-1; TRBD1 agrees at 7 bases. The CDR3 has 15 amino acids. V lost 6 bases, J lost 5 bases, and 10 bases stayed unmatched. The V gene's germline CDR1 is WNHNN and CDR2 SYGVQD (reference sequence). Written as DNA, the CDR3 is TGCGCCAGCAGCCCCTCGGGACAGCTCCACAATGAGCAGTTCTTC. The encoded protein is CASSPSGQLHNEQFF.

The chain has TRBV5-1 and TRBJ2-2, with TRBD2 identical over 13 bases. V shed 3 bases, J shed 0 bases, and the junction held 2 bases outside the gene matches. The CDR3 has 17 amino acids. Looked up from germline, CDR1 is SGHRS and CDR2 is YFSETQ. CDR3 sequence reads: CASSSGTSGTNTGELFF. The CDR3 nucleotides read TGCGCCAGCAGCTCGGGGACTAGCGGGACGAACACCGGGGAGCTGTTTTTT.

This clonotype was seen ten or more times. The CDR3 spells CASSFDRAEAFF. CDR3 sequence (DNA): TGTGCCAGCAGCTTTGACAGGGCTGAAGCTTTCTTT. This chain links TRBV7-9 with TRBJ1-1; 7 bases align to TRBD1. V gave up 3 bases and J gave up 6 bases; unmatched junction bases: 1. The CDR3 extends over 12 amino acids. Germline-derived CDR1 and CDR2 are SEHNR and FQNEAQ (reference sequence).

This clonotype was counted between two and nine times. The CDR3 nucleotides are TGTGCCAGCAGCGCATGGACTAGCGGGGGCACAGATACGCAGTATTTT. As protein: CASSAWTSGGTDTQYF. The chain has TRBV9 and TRBJ2-3, with 12 bases aligning to TRBD2. The junction had 3 bases not matched to a gene; V was cut back by 3 bases and J by 1 base. Germline CDR1 reads SGDLS; CDR2 reads YYNGEE. This CDR3 contains 16 residues.